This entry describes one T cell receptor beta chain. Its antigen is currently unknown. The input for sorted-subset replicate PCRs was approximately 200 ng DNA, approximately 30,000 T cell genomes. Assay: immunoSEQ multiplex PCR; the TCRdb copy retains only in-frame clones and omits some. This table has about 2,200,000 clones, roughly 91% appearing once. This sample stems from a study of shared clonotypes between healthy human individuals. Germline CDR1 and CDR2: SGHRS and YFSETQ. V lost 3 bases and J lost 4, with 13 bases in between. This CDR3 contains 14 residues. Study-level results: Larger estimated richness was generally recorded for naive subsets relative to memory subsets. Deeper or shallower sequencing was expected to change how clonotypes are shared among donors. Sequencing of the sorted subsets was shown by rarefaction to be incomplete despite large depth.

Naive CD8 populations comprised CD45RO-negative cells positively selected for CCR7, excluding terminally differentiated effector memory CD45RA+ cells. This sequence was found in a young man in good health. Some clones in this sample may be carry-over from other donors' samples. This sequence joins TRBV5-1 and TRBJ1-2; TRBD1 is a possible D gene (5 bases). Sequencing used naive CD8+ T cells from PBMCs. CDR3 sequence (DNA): TGCGCCAGCAGCTCGGGGACCGGTGGCTATGGCTACACCTTC. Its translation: CASSSGTGGYGYTF.